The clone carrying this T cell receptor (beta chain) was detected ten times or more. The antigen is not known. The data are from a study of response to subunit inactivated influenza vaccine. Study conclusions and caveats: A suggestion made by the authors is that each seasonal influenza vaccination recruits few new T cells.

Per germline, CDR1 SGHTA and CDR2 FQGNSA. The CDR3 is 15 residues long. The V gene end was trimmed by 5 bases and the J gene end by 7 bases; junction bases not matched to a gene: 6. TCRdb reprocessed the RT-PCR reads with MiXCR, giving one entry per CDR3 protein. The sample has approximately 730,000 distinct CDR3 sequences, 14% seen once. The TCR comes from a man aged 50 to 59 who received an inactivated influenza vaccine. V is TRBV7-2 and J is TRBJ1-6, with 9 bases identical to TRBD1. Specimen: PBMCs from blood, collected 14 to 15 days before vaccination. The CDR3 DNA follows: TGTGCCAGCAGCACACAGGGGGCTAGGAATTCACCCCTCCACTTT. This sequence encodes CASSTQGARNSPLHF.